The rows below give T cell receptor beta chains drawn from one sample of a study of CD8 T cells in Susac syndrome. TCRdb re-called the immunoSEQ multiplex PCR reads through MiXCR, storing one row per CDR3 protein. Counted here are 45,000 to 60,000 distinct CDR3 sequences, about 92% occurring once; the ten biggest clones make up roughly 0.5%. Sequencing was performed on CD8+ T cells from PBMCs. The receptors stem from a human donor with multiple sclerosis. Each CDR3 is given with its conserved first and last residue. A D gene is named only where the DNA matches it firmly. Expanded clones get a size class; other rows say once, few or many, or leave the size out.

j_gene: TRBJ2-5; d_gene: NA; abundance: NA; v_gene: TRBV4-1; CDR3aa: CASSQEFRPQETQYF; CDR3nt: TGCGCCAGCAGCCAAGAATTCCGACCCCAAGAGACCCAGTACTTC
j_gene: TRBJ2-7; d_gene: NA; abundance: NA; v_gene: TRBV4-1; CDR3aa: CASSQAGTPRGEQYF; CDR3nt: TGCGCCAGCAGCCAAGCCGGGACACCTCGAGGCGAGCAGTACTTC
j_gene: TRBJ2-1; d_gene: NA; abundance: NA; v_gene: TRBV7-8; CDR3aa: CASSSTRGRFNEQFF; CDR3nt: TGTGCCAGCAGCTCGACTAGAGGGAGGTTCAATGAGCAGTTCTTC
j_gene: TRBJ1-1; d_gene: NA; abundance: NA; v_gene: TRBV6-1; CDR3aa: CASSFRTTGTLNTEAFF; CDR3nt: TGTGCCAGCAGCTTCCGAACCACAGGGACCTTGAACACTGAAGCTTTCTTT
j_gene: TRBJ1-2; d_gene: TRBD1; abundance: few; v_gene: TRBV7-9; CDR3aa: CASSPIAGTAYGYTF; CDR3nt: TGTGCCAGCAGCCCCATCGCCGGGACAGCCTATGGCTACACCTTC
j_gene: TRBJ1-5; d_gene: NA; abundance: few; v_gene: TRBV4-1; CDR3aa: CASSQGKGSYNQPQHF; CDR3nt: TGCGCCAGCAGCCAAGGAAAGGGTAGTTACAATCAGCCCCAGCATTTT
j_gene: TRBJ2-1; d_gene: TRBD1; abundance: NA; v_gene: TRBV7-9; CDR3aa: CASSPPGQGTEQFF; CDR3nt: TGTGCCAGCAGCCCACCGGGACAGGGGACTGAGCAGTTCTTC
j_gene: TRBJ2-7; d_gene: NA; abundance: NA; v_gene: TRBV28; CDR3aa: CASSLAPLDEQYF; CDR3nt: TGTGCCAGCAGTTTAGCTCCTCTGGACGAGCAGTACTTC
j_gene: TRBJ2-3; d_gene: NA; abundance: once; v_gene: TRBV29-1; CDR3aa: CSVALPGGGPTDTQYF; CDR3nt: TGCAGCGTCGCCCTCCCTGGGGGGGGGCCTACAGATACGCAGTATTTT
j_gene: TRBJ1-6; d_gene: TRBD1; abundance: NA; v_gene: TRBV6-4; CDR3aa: CASSDSTGGNSPLHF; CDR3nt: TGTGCCAGCAGTGACTCGACAGGGGGCAATTCACCCCTCCACTTT
j_gene: TRBJ2-2; d_gene: NA; abundance: NA; v_gene: TRBV4-1; CDR3aa: CASKPGVNTGELFF; CDR3nt: TGCGCCAGCAAACCCGGTGTGAACACCGGGGAGCTGTTTTTT
j_gene: TRBJ1-1; d_gene: NA; abundance: NA; v_gene: TRBV30; CDR3aa: CAWSYYTAEAFF; CDR3nt: TGTGCCTGGAGTTATTACACAGCTGAAGCTTTCTTT
j_gene: TRBJ2-7; d_gene: NA; abundance: NA; v_gene: TRBV12-3/TRBV12-4; CDR3aa: CASSHTGGYEQYF; CDR3nt: TGTGCCAGCAGCCACACCGGCGGCTACGAGCAGTACTTC
j_gene: TRBJ1-1; d_gene: TRBD1; abundance: NA; v_gene: TRBV6-1; CDR3aa: CASSELQGASTEAFF; CDR3nt: TGTGCCAGCAGTGAATTACAGGGGGCTAGCACTGAAGCTTTCTTT
j_gene: TRBJ1-1; d_gene: NA; abundance: NA; v_gene: TRBV10-2; CDR3aa: CASTLTDRNTEAFF; CDR3nt: TGCGCCAGCACTTTGACGGACAGGAACACTGAAGCTTTCTTT
j_gene: TRBJ2-7; d_gene: NA; abundance: NA; v_gene: TRBV27; CDR3aa: CASSPQSRDSRYEQYF; CDR3nt: TGTGCCAGCAGTCCTCAATCCCGGGACTCTCGCTACGAGCAGTACTTC
j_gene: TRBJ2-1; d_gene: TRBD2; abundance: NA; v_gene: TRBV6-4; CDR3aa: CASSGLSGDDEQFF; CDR3nt: TGTGCCAGCAGTGGCCTTAGCGGGGACGATGAGCAGTTCTTC